Listed here are 4 T cell receptor beta chains from one sample, sequenced in a study of neurological immune-mediated disorders. Via MiXCR, TCRdb re-called the 5' RACE reads, giving one row per CDR3 protein. The repertoire consists of about 35,000 distinct CDR3 sequences, with 3.5% to 4% occurring once and the leading ten covering 2% to 2.5%. Sequenced sample: PBMCs. All receptors derive from a man aged 25 to 40 with multiple sclerosis.

This clonotype was seen more than once but under ten times. The chain links TRBV7-9 to TRBJ1-4, with TRBD1 as a possible D gene (5 bases). CDR1 SEHNR and CDR2 FQNEAQ come from the germline V gene (reference sequence). The CDR3 runs to 14 residues. Trimming removed 5 bases from V and 7 bases from J, with 14 bases in between. The CDR3 sequence is CASSPRWRGEKLFF. The CDR3 DNA reads TGTGCCAGCAGCCCAAGGTGGAGGGGTGAAAAACTGTTTTTT.

This clonotype was recorded many times. In DNA form, the CDR3 reads TGCAGCGGGACCCACACCAGCGGGGGATCGGATACGCAGTATTTT. Protein: CSGTHTSGGSDTQYF. This rearrangement joins TRBV29-1 to TRBJ2-3; TRBD2 agrees at 8 bases. Germline V gene data show CDR1 as SQVTM and CDR2 as ANQGSEA. With 7 bases clipped from V and 6 bases from J, the junction kept 15 bases outside the gene matches. The CDR3 length is 15 residues.

This clonotype was recorded at least ten times. The rearrangement links TRBV29-1 to TRBJ1-1; 9 positions match TRBD1. Per germline, CDR1 SQVTM and CDR2 ANQGSEA. The CDR3 length is 13 residues. V dropped 4 bases and J dropped 11; count of bases not matched to a gene: 11. The CDR3 DNA reads as TGCAGCGTTGGGGGACAGGGAAAGTGGGAGGCTTTCTTT. It codes for CSVGGQGKWEAFF.

Ten or more counts support this clonotype. The V call is TRBV20-1, the J call TRBJ2-1; 8 nucleotides agree with TRBD2. The CDR3 length is 15 residues. V dropped 0 bases and J dropped 3; count of bases not matched to a gene: 4. CDR1 is DFQATT, CDR2 SNEGSKA, per germline (reference sequence). Written as DNA, the CDR3 is TGCAGTGCTAGAGATAGCGGGGTAGTCTACAATGAGCAGTTCTTC. As protein: CSARDSGVVYNEQFF.